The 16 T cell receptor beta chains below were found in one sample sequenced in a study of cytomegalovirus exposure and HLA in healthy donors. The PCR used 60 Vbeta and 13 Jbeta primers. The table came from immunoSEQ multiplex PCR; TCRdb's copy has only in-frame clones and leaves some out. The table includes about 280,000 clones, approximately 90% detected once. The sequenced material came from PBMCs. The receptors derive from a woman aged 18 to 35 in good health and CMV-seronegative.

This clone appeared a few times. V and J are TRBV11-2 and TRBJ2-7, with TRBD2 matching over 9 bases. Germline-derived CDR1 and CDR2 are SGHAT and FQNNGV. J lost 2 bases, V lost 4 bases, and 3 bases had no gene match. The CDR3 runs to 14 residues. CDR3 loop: CASSYSGGTYEQYF. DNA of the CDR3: TGTGCCAGCAGCTATAGCGGGGGAACCTACGAGCAGTACTTC.

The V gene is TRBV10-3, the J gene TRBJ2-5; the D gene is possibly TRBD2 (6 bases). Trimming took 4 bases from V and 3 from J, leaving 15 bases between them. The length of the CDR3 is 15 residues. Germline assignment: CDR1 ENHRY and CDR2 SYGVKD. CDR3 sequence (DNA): TGTGCCATCAGTGGTCAGACTAGGGAGAAAGAGACCCAGTACTTC. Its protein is CAISGQTREKETQYF.

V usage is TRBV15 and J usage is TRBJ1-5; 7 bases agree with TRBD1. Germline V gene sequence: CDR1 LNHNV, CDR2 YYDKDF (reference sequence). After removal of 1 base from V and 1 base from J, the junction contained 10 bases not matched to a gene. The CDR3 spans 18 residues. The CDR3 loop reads CATSRVPNDRESNQPQHF. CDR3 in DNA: TGTGCCACCAGCAGAGTGCCAAACGACAGGGAAAGCAATCAGCCCCAGCATTTT.

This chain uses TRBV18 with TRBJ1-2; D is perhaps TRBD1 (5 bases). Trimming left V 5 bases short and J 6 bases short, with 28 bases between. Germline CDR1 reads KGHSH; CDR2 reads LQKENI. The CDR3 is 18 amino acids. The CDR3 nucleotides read TGTGCCAGCTCAGACAATATCCCGGCGGGGGGACCACCCAATGGCTACACCTTC. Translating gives CASSDNIPAGGPPNGYTF.

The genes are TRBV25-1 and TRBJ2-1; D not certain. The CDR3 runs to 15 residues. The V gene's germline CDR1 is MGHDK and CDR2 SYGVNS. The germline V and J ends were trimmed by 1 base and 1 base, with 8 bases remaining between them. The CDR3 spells CASSESVVSYNEQFF. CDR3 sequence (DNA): TGTGCCAGCAGTGAATCAGTCGTGTCCTACAATGAGCAGTTCTTC.

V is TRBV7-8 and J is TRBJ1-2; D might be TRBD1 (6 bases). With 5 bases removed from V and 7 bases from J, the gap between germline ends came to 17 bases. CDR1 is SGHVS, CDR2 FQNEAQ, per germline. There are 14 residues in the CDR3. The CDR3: CASSPQRGEGGYTF. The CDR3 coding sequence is TGTGCCAGCAGCCCGCAGAGGGGGGAGGGTGGCTACACCTTC.

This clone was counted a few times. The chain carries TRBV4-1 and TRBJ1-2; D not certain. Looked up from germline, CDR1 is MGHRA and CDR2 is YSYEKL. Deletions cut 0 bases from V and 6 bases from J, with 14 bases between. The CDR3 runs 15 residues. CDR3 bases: TGCGCCAGCAGCCAAGATCAGTCGCCAAGCGATGGCTACACCTTC. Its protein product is CASSQDQSPSDGYTF.

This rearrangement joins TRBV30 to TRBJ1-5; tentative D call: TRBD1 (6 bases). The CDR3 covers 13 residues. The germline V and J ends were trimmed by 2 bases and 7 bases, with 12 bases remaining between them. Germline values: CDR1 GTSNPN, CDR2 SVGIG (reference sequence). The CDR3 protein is CAWSYTGSQPQHF. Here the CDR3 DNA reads TGTGCCTGGAGTTACACAGGGAGCCAGCCCCAGCATTTT.

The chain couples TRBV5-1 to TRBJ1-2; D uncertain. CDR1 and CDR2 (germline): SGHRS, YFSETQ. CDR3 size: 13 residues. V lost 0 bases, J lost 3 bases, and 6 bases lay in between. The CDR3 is CASSLVQDYGYTF. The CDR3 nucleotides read TGCGCCAGCAGCTTGGTGCAGGACTATGGCTACACCTTC.

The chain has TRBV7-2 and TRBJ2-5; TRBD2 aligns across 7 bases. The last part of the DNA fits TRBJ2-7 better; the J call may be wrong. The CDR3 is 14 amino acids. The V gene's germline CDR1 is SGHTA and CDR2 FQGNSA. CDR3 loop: CASNPLAGVFEQYF. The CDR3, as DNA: TGTGCCAGCAACCCTCTGGCGGGGGTGTTCGAGCAGTACTTC.

In DNA, the CDR3 is TGTGCCAGCACTGCGGCGAACACTGAAGCTTTCTTT. As protein: CASTAANTEAFF. The rearrangement joins TRBV2 to TRBJ1-1; D remains ambiguous. Germline lookup yields CDR1 SNHLY and CDR2 FYNNEI. Trimming shortened V by 7 bases and J by 1 base, and 7 bases separated the two germline ends. The CDR3 has 12 amino acids.

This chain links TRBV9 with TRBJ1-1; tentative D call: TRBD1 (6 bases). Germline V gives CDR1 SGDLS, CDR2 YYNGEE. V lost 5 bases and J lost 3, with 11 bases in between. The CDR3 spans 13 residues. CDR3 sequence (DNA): TGTGCCAGCAGAGGGGGGGCGGACACTGAAGCTTTCTTT. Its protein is CASRGGADTEAFF.

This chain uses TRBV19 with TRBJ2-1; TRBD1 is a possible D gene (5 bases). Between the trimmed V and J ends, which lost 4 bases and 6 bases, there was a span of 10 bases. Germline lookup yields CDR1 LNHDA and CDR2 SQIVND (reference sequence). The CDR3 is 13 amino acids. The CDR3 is CASSSGHRNEQFF. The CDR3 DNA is TGTGCCAGTAGTAGCGGACATCGCAATGAGCAGTTCTTC.

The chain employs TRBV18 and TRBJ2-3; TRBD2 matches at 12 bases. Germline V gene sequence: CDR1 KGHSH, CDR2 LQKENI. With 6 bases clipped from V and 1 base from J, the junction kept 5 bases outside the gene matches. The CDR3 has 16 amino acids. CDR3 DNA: TGTGCCAGCTCCCCCAGACTAGCGGGAGGCACAGATACGCAGTATTTT. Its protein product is CASSPRLAGGTDTQYF.

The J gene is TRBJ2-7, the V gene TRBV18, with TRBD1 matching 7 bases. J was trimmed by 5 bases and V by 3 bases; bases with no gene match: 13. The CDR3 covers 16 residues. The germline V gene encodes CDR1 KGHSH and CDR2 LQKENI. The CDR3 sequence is CASSPPLGEGAHEQYF. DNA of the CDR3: TGTGCCAGCTCACCTCCCCTTGGTGAGGGGGCCCACGAGCAGTACTTC.

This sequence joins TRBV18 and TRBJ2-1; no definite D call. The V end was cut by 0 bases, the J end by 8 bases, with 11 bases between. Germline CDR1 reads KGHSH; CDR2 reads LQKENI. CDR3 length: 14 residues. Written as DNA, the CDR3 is TGTGCCAGCTCACCACCGGTCCGAGGCCATGAGCAGTTCTTC. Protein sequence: CASSPPVRGHEQFF.